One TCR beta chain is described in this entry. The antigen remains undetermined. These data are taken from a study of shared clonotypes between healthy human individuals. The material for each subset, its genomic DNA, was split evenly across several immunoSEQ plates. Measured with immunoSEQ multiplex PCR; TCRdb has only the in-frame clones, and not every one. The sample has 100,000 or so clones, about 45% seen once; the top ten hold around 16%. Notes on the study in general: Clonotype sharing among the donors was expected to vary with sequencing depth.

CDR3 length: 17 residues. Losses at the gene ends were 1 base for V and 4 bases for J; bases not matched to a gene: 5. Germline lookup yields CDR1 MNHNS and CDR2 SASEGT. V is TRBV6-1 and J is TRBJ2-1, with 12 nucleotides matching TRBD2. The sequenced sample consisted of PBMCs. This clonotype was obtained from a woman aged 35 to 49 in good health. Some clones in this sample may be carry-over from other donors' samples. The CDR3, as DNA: TGTGCCAGCAGTGAAGACAGGGGGACTAGCGGGTACAATGAGCAGTTCTTC. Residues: CASSEDRGTSGYNEQFF.